This T cell receptor beta chain was profiled in a study of cytomegalovirus exposure and HLA in healthy donors. For the study at large: Prior work identified 100 million to 130 million unique TCR beta sequences in 150 million to 200 million T cells. Study results and caveats: TCR beta sequences reportedly predicted the HLA-A and HLA-B alleles of most subjects accurately. An analysis was carried out at a later point. It showed that HLA-associated TCR beta chains were more clonally expanded than equally common non-associated chains.

Though probably carrying unrecorded immune exposures, donors were nominally healthy at sampling. The CDR3 sequence is 15 residues long. Germline V gene sequence: CDR1 MNHEY, CDR2 SVGAGI. The PCR made use of 60 Vbeta and 13 Jbeta primers. Repertoires were generated with immunoSEQ multiplex PCR, while TCRdb's copy carries only in-frame clones and drops some. This sample has 150,000 or so clones, with approximately 74% found just once. This clone has more than one count but fewer than ten. Its antigen is still unknown. This TCR came from a man aged 18 to 29 in good health and CMV-seropositive. Specimen: PBMCs. V gene TRBV6-5 combines with J gene TRBJ2-5; 10 bases map to TRBD1. The last part of the DNA fits TRBJ2-7 better; the J call may be wrong. The CDR3 loop is CASSYKRTGGYEQYF. The CDR3 bases are TGTGCCAGCAGTTATAAACGGACAGGGGGCTACGAGCAGTACTTC.